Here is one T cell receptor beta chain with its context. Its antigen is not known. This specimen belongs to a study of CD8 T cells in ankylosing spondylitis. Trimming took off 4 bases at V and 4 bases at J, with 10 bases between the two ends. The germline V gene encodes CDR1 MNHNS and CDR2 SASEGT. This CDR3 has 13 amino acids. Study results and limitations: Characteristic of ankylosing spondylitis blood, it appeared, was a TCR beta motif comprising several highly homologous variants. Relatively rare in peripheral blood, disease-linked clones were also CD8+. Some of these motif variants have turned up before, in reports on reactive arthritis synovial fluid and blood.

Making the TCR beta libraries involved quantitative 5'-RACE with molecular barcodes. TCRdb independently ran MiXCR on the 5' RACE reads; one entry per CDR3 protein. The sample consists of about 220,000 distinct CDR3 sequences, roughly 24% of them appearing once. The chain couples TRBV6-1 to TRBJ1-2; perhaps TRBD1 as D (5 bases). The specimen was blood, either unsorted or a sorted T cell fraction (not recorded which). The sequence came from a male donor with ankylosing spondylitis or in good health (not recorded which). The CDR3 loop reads CASSADRAYGYTF. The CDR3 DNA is TGTGCCAGCAGTGCCGACAGAGCCTATGGCTACACCTTC.